This T cell receptor beta chain was sequenced for a study of beta chain features in type 1 diabetes. About the study: In all, around 99 million sorted cells from all samples were analyzed. Findings and caveats of the study: Within the patient group, naive, central memory and Treg TCRB repertoires appeared more similar to each other than within healthy donors. A moderate, significant TCRB CDR3 shortening appeared in type 1 diabetes across four CD4+ subsets. PCR might preferentially amplify shorter templates, equally in patients and controls.

Looked up from germline, CDR1 is LNHDA and CDR2 is SQIVND (reference sequence). Trimming took 8 bases from V and 2 from J; bases not matched to a gene: 4. The CDR3 loop spans 15 amino acids. This clone was observed a few times. Its specificity is not known. As every portion of the isolated RNA was reverse transcribed, the sequencing read expressed TCRB transcripts. Assay: immunoSEQ multiplex PCR; the TCRdb copy retains only in-frame clones and omits some. Of around 160,000 clones detected, 40% to 60% appear once; the ten largest clones hold around 0.45%. The sequenced sample was Tregs from blood. The chain couples TRBV19 to TRBJ2-1, with 12 bases that match TRBD2. This receptor was obtained from a young man in good health. The CDR3 DNA is TGTGCCAGTCGACTAGCGGGAGCGGCCTACAATGAGCAGTTCTTC. Protein: CASRLAGAAYNEQFF.